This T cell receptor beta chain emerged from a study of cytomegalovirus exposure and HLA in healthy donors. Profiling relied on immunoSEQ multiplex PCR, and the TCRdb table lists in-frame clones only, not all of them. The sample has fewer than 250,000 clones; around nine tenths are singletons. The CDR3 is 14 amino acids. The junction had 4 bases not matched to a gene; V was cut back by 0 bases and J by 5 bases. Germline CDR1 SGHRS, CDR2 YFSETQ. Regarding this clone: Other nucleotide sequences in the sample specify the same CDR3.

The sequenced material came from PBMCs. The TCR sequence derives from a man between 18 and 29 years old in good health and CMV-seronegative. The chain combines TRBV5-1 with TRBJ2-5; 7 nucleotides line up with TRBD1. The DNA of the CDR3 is TGCGCCAGCAGCTTGGGACAGGGCCAGGAGACCCAGTACTTC. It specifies CASSLGQGQETQYF.